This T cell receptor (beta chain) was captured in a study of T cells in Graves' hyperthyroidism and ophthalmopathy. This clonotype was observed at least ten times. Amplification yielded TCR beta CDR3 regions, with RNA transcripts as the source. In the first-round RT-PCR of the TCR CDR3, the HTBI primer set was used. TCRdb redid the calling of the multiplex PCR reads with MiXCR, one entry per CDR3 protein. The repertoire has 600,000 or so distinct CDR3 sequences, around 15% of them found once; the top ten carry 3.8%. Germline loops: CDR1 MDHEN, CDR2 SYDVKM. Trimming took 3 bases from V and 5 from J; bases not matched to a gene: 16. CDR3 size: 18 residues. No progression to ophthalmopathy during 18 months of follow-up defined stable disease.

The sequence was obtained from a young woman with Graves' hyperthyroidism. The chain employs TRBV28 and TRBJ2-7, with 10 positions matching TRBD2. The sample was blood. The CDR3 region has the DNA TGTGCCAGCAGTTTTATAGGGGCGGCTAGCGGGAGTCAGGACGAGCAGTACTTC. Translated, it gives CASSFIGAASGSQDEQYF.